The 18 T cell receptor beta chains below all came from one sample that was sequenced in a study of T-cell reconstitution after alpha-beta-depleted transplantation in children. The authors prepared the TCRbeta library with unique molecular identifiers. Each CDR3 protein gets one entry after TCRdb re-called the PCR reads with MiXCR. This sample yields about 580,000 distinct CDR3 sequences, of which more than 20% are seen a single time; about 14% belongs to the top ten. The sequences come from PBMCs, mostly from graft donor cells, collected 360 days after TCRalphabeta/CD19-depleted stem cell transplant. The origin of the receptors is a boy in the first two years of life who had a stem cell transplant for acute myeloid leukemia, so the T cells may come from the graft donor.

This clonotype was counted at least ten times. The rearrangement uses TRBV6-5 and TRBJ2-2; D possibly uses TRBD1 or TRBD2 (6 bases each). The CDR3 is 15 amino acids. CDR1 and CDR2 (germline): MNHEY, SVGAGI. The germline V and J ends were trimmed by 6 bases and 5 bases, with 16 bases remaining between them. This CDR3 is CASSHGQGRTGELFF. The CDR3 region has the DNA TGTGCCAGCAGCCACGGTCAGGGGAGGACCGGGGAGCTGTTTTTT.

This clonotype showed up many times. The chain is built from TRBV27 and TRBJ1-4, with D perhaps matching TRBD1 (6 bases). The CDR3 has 14 amino acids. V lost 0 bases and J 7 bases, leaving 9 bases between the germline ends. Looked up from germline, CDR1 is MNHEY and CDR2 is SMNVEV (reference sequence). The CDR3 bases are TGTGCCAGCAGTTTATCGGCGGACAGTGAAAAACTGTTTTTT. Its protein is CASSLSADSEKLFF.

This chain uses TRBV6-1 with TRBJ1-1; the D is unclear. The CDR3 has 13 residues. Trimming stripped 6 bases from V and 1 base from J, with 9 bases between. The germline CDR1 and CDR2 sequences are MNHNS and SASEGT. The CDR3 protein is CASRDGENTEAFF. CDR3 nucleotide sequence: TGTGCCAGCAGGGATGGAGAGAACACTGAAGCTTTCTTT.

This clonotype was detected ten times or more. The chain combines TRBV5-5 with TRBJ1-2; D is possibly TRBD1 (6 bases). CDR1 and CDR2 (germline): SGHKS, YYEKEE (reference sequence). V lost 0 bases, J lost 2 bases, and 8 bases lay in between. This CDR3 comprises 14 residues. The CDR3 nucleotides are TGTGCCAGCAGCTTGGAGGGGGAAAACTATGGCTACACCTTC. Its translation is CASSLEGENYGYTF.

The sample holds a few counts of this clonotype. The gene calls are TRBV6-1 and TRBJ2-1; perhaps TRBD1 as D (5 bases). This CDR3 comprises 13 residues. Germline V lookup: CDR1 MNHNS, CDR2 SASEGT. Trimming removed 6 bases from V and 10 bases from J, with 16 bases in between. This chain's CDR3 is CASSSGQGLEQFF. In DNA form, the CDR3 reads TGTGCCAGCAGCTCGGGTCAGGGCCTAGAGCAGTTCTTC.

The chain couples TRBV24-1 to TRBJ2-1; 14 positions agree with TRBD2. The germline V gene has CDR1 KGHDR and CDR2 SFDVKD. V was pared by 3 bases and J by 4 bases, with 13 bases of the junction left unmatched. This CDR3 contains 20 residues. In nucleotides, the CDR3 is TGTGCCACCAGTGATCCGGAAACCGGGACTAGCGGGGGTAAATACAATGAGCAGTTCTTC. Amino acids: CATSDPETGTSGGKYNEQFF.

V is TRBV6-1 and J is TRBJ2-3; D perhaps matches TRBD2 (5 bases). The CDR3 contains 15 residues. CDR1 and CDR2 from the germline V gene are MNHNS and SASEGT. The V and J ends lost 5 bases and 1 base respectively, with 13 bases between them. CDR3 bases: TGTGCCAGCAGTACCGGGAACCCCCGCACAGATACGCAGTATTTT. Amino acids: CASSTGNPRTDTQYF.

The chain joins TRBV29-1 to TRBJ2-5; D remains unclear. There are 14 residues in the CDR3. Germline V lookup: CDR1 SQVTM, CDR2 ANQGSEA. With 2 bases removed from V and 5 bases from J, the gap between germline ends came to 15 bases. The CDR3 sequence is CSVEIVSIGETQYF. In nucleotides, the CDR3 is TGCAGCGTTGAAATAGTCAGTATAGGGGAGACCCAGTACTTC.

This clonotype occurred many times. The chain carries TRBV20-1 and TRBJ2-7; TRBD1 aligns across 9 bases. The CDR3 is 15 residues long. Germline V gives CDR1 DFQATT, CDR2 SNEGSKA (reference sequence). J was trimmed by 2 bases and V by 4 bases; bases with no gene match: 9. CDR3 sequence reads: CSATGWDRAPYEQYF. The DNA of the CDR3 is TGCAGTGCTACAGGGTGGGACAGGGCCCCCTACGAGCAGTACTTC.

CDR3 DNA: TGTGCCAGCAGCCAGGGGGACAGGGGGACCTACGAGCAGTACGTC. It specifies CASSQGDRGTYEQYV. The V gene is TRBV4-2, the J gene TRBJ2-7, with 11 bases that match TRBD1. Per germline, CDR1 LGHNA and CDR2 YNFKEQ. The V and J ends lost 3 bases and 2 bases, in that order; junction bases with no gene match: 3. The CDR3 sequence is 15 residues long.

This clonotype was detected ten times or more. V gene TRBV28 combines with J gene TRBJ2-5; D assignment may be TRBD1 or TRBD2 (5 bases each). Trimming removed 6 bases at V and 4 bases at J, with 18 bases between. Germline CDR1 is MDHEN and CDR2 is SYDVKM. CDR3 length: 15 amino acids. The CDR3 protein is CASSDPGALLETQYF. The CDR3 nucleotides are TGTGCCAGCAGCGACCCCGGGGCGCTTTTAGAGACCCAGTACTTC. Based on the CDR3 plus reference TRBV28 and TRBJ2-5, the full variable domain is DVKVTQSSRYLVKRTGEKVFLECVQDMDHENMFWYRQDPGLGLRLIYFSYDVKMKEKGDIPEGYSVSREKKERFSLILESASTNQTSMYLCASSDPGALLETQYFGPGTRLLVL.

This clonotype turned up a few times. The chain uses TRBV20-1 and TRBJ2-7, with TRBD1 matching over 7 bases. The V and J ends lost 2 bases and 2 bases, in that order; junction bases with no gene match: 12. There are 16 residues in the CDR3. Germline V CDR1 and CDR2: DFQATT, SNEGSKA (reference sequence). DNA of the CDR3: TGCAGTGCTAGACGAACAGGGGTTGAGAGGGCCTACGAGCAGTACGTC. It codes for CSARRTGVERAYEQYV.

The rearrangement links TRBV27 to TRBJ2-5, with D possibly TRBD1 on 6 matching bases. Trimming took off 2 bases at V and 2 bases at J, with 15 bases between the two ends. Germline V gene data show CDR1 as MNHEY and CDR2 as SMNVEV (reference sequence). The length of the CDR3 is 16 residues. CDR3 amino acids: CASSLTRDTGQETQYF. CDR3 nucleotide sequence: TGTGCCAGCAGTTTAACCCGGGACACGGGACAAGAGACCCAGTACTTC.

This clonotype occurred a few times. The rearrangement links TRBV7-2 to TRBJ2-3, with unresolved D. Per germline, CDR1 SGHTA and CDR2 FQGNSA. V was trimmed by 4 bases and J by 0 bases, leaving 8 bases between them. This CDR3 spans 14 amino acids. In DNA, the CDR3 is TGTGCCAGCAGCTCGGAACCTAGCACAGATACGCAGTATTTT. This translates into CASSSEPSTDTQYF.

This rearrangement joins TRBV15 to TRBJ1-5; 8 bases align to TRBD1. The length of the CDR3 is 16 residues. Germline-derived CDR1 and CDR2 are LNHNV and YYDKDF (reference sequence). V lost 3 bases, J lost 3 bases, and 7 bases stayed unmatched. This chain's CDR3 is CATSRDREGINQPQHF. The CDR3, as DNA: TGTGCCACCAGCAGGGACAGGGAGGGCATCAATCAGCCCCAGCATTTT.

This clonotype has a count of ten or more. The CDR3: CSAHPPQGNTEAFF. In nucleotides, the CDR3 is TGCAGTGCTCACCCCCCCCAGGGTAACACTGAAGCTTTCTTT. The chain joins TRBV20-1 to TRBJ1-1; a possible D gene is TRBD1 (5 bases). The CDR3 spans 14 residues. V shed 5 bases and J shed 2 bases, with 15 bases lying between them. CDR1 and CDR2 (germline): DFQATT, SNEGSKA (reference sequence).

The V call is TRBV12-1, the J call TRBJ2-1; the D call in the table, TRBD2, was not verified against the DNA. TRBV12-1 is flagged as a pseudogene. This CDR3 contains 12 residues. The CDR3: CARGLAGNEQFF. CDR3 DNA sequence: TGTGCCAGGGGACTAGCCGGCAATGAGCAGTTCTTC.

The rearrangement links TRBV20-1 to TRBJ2-1; 15 bases are shared with TRBD2. There are 19 residues in the CDR3. CDR1 is DFQATT and CDR2 is SNEGSKA in the germline V gene (reference sequence). Trimming removed 3 bases from V and 2 bases from J; junction bases left unmatched: 11. The CDR3 is CSASDPGLAGGPTYNEQFF. Here the CDR3 DNA reads TGCAGTGCTAGCGATCCGGGACTAGCGGGGGGACCAACCTACAATGAGCAGTTCTTC.